These 18 T cell receptor beta chains share one sample of origin, sequenced in a study of blood T cell repertoires in COVID-19. Clones were read by immunoSEQ multiplex PCR, and TCRdb kept only the in-frame ones, dropping some. The sample includes 200,000 or so clones, around three quarters of them seen just once. Material: peripheral blood. The source of these receptors is a man aged 55 to 70 with active or convalescent COVID-19.

The V and J genes are TRBV4-1 and TRBJ1-1; unclear D gene. The CDR3 covers 14 residues. Between the trimmed V and J ends, which lost 6 bases and 0 bases, there was a span of 11 bases. Germline V gene data show CDR1 as MGHRA and CDR2 as YSYEKL. The CDR3 protein is CASRTQTVNTEAFF. The CDR3 DNA reads as TGCGCCAGCAGGACTCAGACGGTGAACACTGAAGCTTTCTTT.

For this clone: One junction end does not reproduce the germline sequence, and a read error may be involved. This chain connects TRBV4-3 to TRBJ1-5, with TRBD1 matching 7 bases. The CDR3 has 16 amino acids. CDR1 is LGHNA and CDR2 is YSLEER in the germline V gene. CDR3 coding DNA: TGCGCCAGCAGCCAATCCAGGGGGGAAAGGAGCCTGCCCCTGCATTTT. Its translation is CASSQSRGERSLPLHF.

This clone turned up a few times. The J gene is TRBJ2-1, the V gene TRBV9; possible D gene TRBD2, 6 bases. Trimming stripped 4 bases from V and 3 bases from J, with 17 bases between. The CDR3 contains 16 residues. Germline loops: CDR1 SGDLS, CDR2 YYNGEE. Written as DNA, the CDR3 is TGTGCCAGCAGCCCCCCAACAGGAGGGAACTACAATGAGCAGTTCTTC. It specifies CASSPPTGGNYNEQFF.

The V call is TRBV11-2, the J call TRBJ1-2; D is possibly TRBD1 (6 bases). Germline V gives CDR1 SGHAT, CDR2 FQNNGV. The CDR3 totals 12 residues. The V gene lost 7 bases and the J gene lost 10 bases, with 16 bases spanning the gap. CDR3 DNA sequence: TGTGCCAGCACCCACCGGACAGTCAACTACACCTTC. As protein: CASTHRTVNYTF.

This clone was picked up a small number of times. This sequence joins TRBV6-5 and TRBJ2-7, with D perhaps TRBD2 (6 bases). There are 13 residues in the CDR3. Trimming took off 6 bases at V and 3 bases at J, with 12 bases between the two ends. The V gene's germline CDR1 is MNHEY and CDR2 SVGAGI. This CDR3 is CASRRGRNYEQYF. The CDR3 DNA reads TGTGCCAGCAGGCGGGGCAGAAACTACGAGCAGTACTTC.

This clone was observed a single time. The chain combines TRBV11-2 with TRBJ1-4, with D possibly matching TRBD1 (5 bases). The V and J ends lost 5 bases and 6 bases respectively, with 16 bases between them. The length of the CDR3 is 15 residues. The germline V gene has CDR1 SGHAT and CDR2 FQNNGV. In DNA, the CDR3 is TGTGCCAGCAGCCAAACCGGGGGTCGGGATGAAAAACTGTTTTTT. It yields the protein CASSQTGGRDEKLFF. The whole variable domain, filled in from reference TRBV11-2 and TRBJ1-4, reads EAGVAQSPRYKIIEKRQSVAFWCNPISGHATLYWYQQILGQGPKLLIQFQNNGVVDDSQLPKDRFSAERLKGVDSTLKIQPAKLEDSAVYLCASSQTGGRDEKLFFGSGTQLSVL.

The chain has TRBV6-2 or TRBV6-3 and TRBJ2-4; 10 nucleotides line up with TRBD1. CDR1 MNHEY and CDR2 SVGEGT come from the germline V gene. The CDR3 runs to 20 residues. Germline trimming cut 2 bases from V and 0 bases from J; bases unmatched to any gene: 13. CDR3 loop: CASSYIRDRGSLLAKNIQYF. The DNA of the CDR3 is TGTGCCAGCAGTTACATCCGGGACAGGGGATCTCTTTTAGCCAAAAACATTCAGTACTTC.

This clone has a single count. The gene calls are TRBV21-1 and TRBJ2-5; the table's D call TRBD2 went unverified against the DNA. TRBV21-1 is noted as a pseudogene. This CDR3 is 16 amino acids long. DNA of the CDR3: TGTGCCACCAAAAAAGGGAAGGGGCGGGAGCTGGAGACCCAGTACTTC. It yields the protein CATKKGKGRELETQYF.

This clone has more than one count but fewer than ten. The chain recombines TRBV9 with TRBJ2-5, with no clear D. Trimming cost V 2 bases and J 5 bases, with 13 bases left between them. This CDR3 comprises 14 residues. The germline gives CDR1 SGDLS, CDR2 YYNGEE. The CDR3, as DNA: TGTGCCAGCAGCGTGACGGGTAACGGGGAGACCCAGTACTTC. It specifies CASSVTGNGETQYF.

This clone has only one observation. This rearrangement joins TRBV5-8 to TRBJ2-5, with 7 bases matching TRBD2. The CDR3 has 15 residues. With V trimmed by 4 bases and J by 4 bases, 10 bases remained unmatched. Per the germline V gene, CDR1 is SGHTS and CDR2 is YDEGEE. DNA of the CDR3: TGTGCCAGCAGCCGGGGGACTACGGAGGTAGAGACCCAGTACTTC. It yields the protein CASSRGTTEVETQYF.

This clone was seen many times. The chain is built from TRBV19 and TRBJ1-1; D gene unclear. The CDR3 runs 17 residues. Trimming pared 2 bases from V and 2 bases from J, leaving 18 bases between. Germline lookup yields CDR1 LNHDA and CDR2 SQIVND (reference sequence). The CDR3 DNA follows: TGTGCCAGTAGTATAAGAAGTGCGGGTTTACTCAACACTGAAGCTTTCTTT. Its translation: CASSIRSAGLLNTEAFF.

V usage is TRBV15 and J usage is TRBJ2-7; perhaps TRBD1 as D (5 bases). The germline V gene encodes CDR1 LNHNV and CDR2 YYDKDF (reference sequence). This CDR3 is built from 15 residues. V lost 2 bases, J lost 0 bases, and 11 bases lay in between. The CDR3 DNA sequence: TGTGCCACCAGCAGACGTAAGGGGAACTCCTACGAGCAGTACTTC. Translated, it gives CATSRRKGNSYEQYF.

V is TRBV18 and J is TRBJ1-1, with D uncertain. V was clipped by 3 bases and J by 1 base, with 6 bases between them. The CDR3 has 13 residues. Germline CDR1 reads KGHSH; CDR2 reads LQKENI. The CDR3, as DNA: TGTGCCAGCTCACCGAGGAGGAACACTGAAGCTTTCTTT. Translated, it gives CASSPRRNTEAFF.

The V gene is TRBV5-8, the J gene TRBJ1-1; weak D call: TRBD1 (6 bases). With 4 bases removed from V and 1 base from J, the gap between germline ends came to 14 bases. The CDR3 totals 15 residues. Germline CDR1 and CDR2: SGHTS and YDEGEE. The chain's CDR3 is CASSGRQVANTEAFF. As DNA, the CDR3 is TGTGCCAGCAGCGGTAGACAGGTAGCGAACACTGAAGCTTTCTTT. The full variable domain, rest sourced from reference TRBV5-8 and TRBJ1-1, is EAGVTQSPTHLIKTRGQQATLRCSPISGHTSVYWYQQALGLGLQFLLWYDEGEERNRGNFPPRFSGRQFPNYSSELNVNALELEDSALYLCASSGRQVANTEAFFGQGTRLTVV.

The chain joins TRBV7-2 to TRBJ2-1; 7 bases align to TRBD2. Germline V gene data show CDR1 as SGHTA and CDR2 as FQGNSA. The CDR3 is 14 residues long. Unmatched junction bases numbered 2, after V lost 4 bases and J lost 2 bases. DNA for the CDR3: TGTGCCAGCAGCTACGGACTAGCCTACAATGAGCAGTTCTTC. It codes for CASSYGLAYNEQFF.

J is TRBJ2-2 and V is TRBV24-1; D possibly corresponds to TRBD1 (6 bases). The V end was cut by 6 bases, the J end by 5 bases, with 12 bases between. Germline V CDR1 and CDR2: KGHDR, SFDVKD. The CDR3 has 14 residues. The CDR3 nucleotides read TGTGCCACCAGTCAGGGGTCAATTACCGGGGAGCTGTTTTTT. Its translation: CATSQGSITGELFF.

By share, this clone ranks as large. V usage is TRBV5-4 and J usage is TRBJ2-6, with D perhaps TRBD1 (5 bases). Germline values: CDR1 SGHNT, CDR2 YYREEE (reference sequence). The CDR3 length is 13 residues. The CDR3 region is CGGRSSGANVLTF. CDR3 DNA sequence: TGTGGGGGCCGAAGCTCTGGGGCCAACGTCCTGACTTTC.

This clone was found once. Compared with germline, one end of the junction differs, possibly owing to a read error. Other DNA variants within this sample encode the same CDR3. This chain links TRBV11-3 with TRBJ2-2, with D perhaps matching TRBD2 (5 bases). In germline, CDR1 is SGHNT, CDR2 YENEEA. This CDR3 is 15 amino acids long. CDR3 residues: CASSLGGANTGELFF. The CDR3 region has the DNA TGTGCCAGCAGCTTAGGGGGAGCGAACACCGGGGAACTGTTTTTT. Full variable domain (remainder filled in from reference TRBV11-3 and TRBJ2-2): EAGVVQSPRYKIIEKKQPVAFWCNPISGHNTLYWYLQNLGQGPELLIRYENEEAVDDSQLPKDRFSAERLKGVDSTLKIQPAELGDSAVYLCASSLGGANTGELFFGEGSRLTVL.